In its sample, the clone carrying this T cell receptor (beta chain) was seen a few times. The data belong to a study of blood T cell repertoires in COVID-19. Background on the study: The analysed material was cDNA or gDNA that came from T cells, B-cell-depleted T cells, or PBMCs.

Germline values: CDR1 SGHTA, CDR2 FQGNSA. The V and J ends lost 5 bases and 8 bases respectively, with 18 bases between them. The CDR3 contains 14 residues. Sequencing used immunoSEQ multiplex PCR; TCRdb keeps in-frame clones, though not all of them. Among around 200,000 clones listed, 85% to 90% were seen once. This receptor was identified in a man aged 25 to 40 who had recovered from COVID-19. The V and J genes are TRBV7-2 and TRBJ1-2; the D is unclear. The sample taken for sequencing was PBMCs or T cells enriched from blood (not recorded which). The CDR3 nucleotides are TGTGCCAGCAGCAACCGGATGGGGAGTTGGGGCTACACCTTC. Translating it yields CASSNRMGSWGYTF.